One T cell receptor (beta chain) is described in this entry. Its specificity is not known. V was shortened by 4 bases and J by 4 bases, with 10 bases between the two germline ends. Germline loops: CDR1 SQVTM, CDR2 ANQGSEA. The CDR3 has 12 amino acids. PCR amplification relied on 60 Vbeta primers (plus 13 Jbeta primers). Measured with immunoSEQ multiplex PCR; TCRdb has only the in-frame clones, and not every one. The sample lists approximately 140,000 clones; over 60% were seen once. The data derive from a study of cytomegalovirus exposure and HLA in healthy donors. Study conclusions and caveats: Later on, a genetic analysis was performed. It linked a missense variant in DCLRE1C with V- and J-gene trimming of TCR beta. In an earlier analysis, in some 600 donors, most V segments appeared productive either ~87% or ~30% of the time. Reported performance of the classifier showed diagnosis of cytomegalovirus status with high specificity and sensitivity. The authors considered a cluster of highly shared sequence variants likely to be a sequencing artifact.

The TCR was taken from a male donor in good health and CMV-seropositive. V is TRBV29-1 and J is TRBJ1-2, with a weak D call TRBD1 (6 bases). Sequenced: PBMCs. The CDR3 here is CSVGTDSYGYTF. The CDR3 DNA reads as TGCAGCGTTGGGACAGATTCCTATGGCTACACCTTC.